These 2 T cell receptor beta chains originate from one sample sequenced in a study of memory CD4+ T cells and cytomegalovirus serostatus. Sequencing was performed with immunoSEQ multiplex PCR; in TCRdb, only in-frame clones are kept and a portion is missing. There are 55,000 or so clones in the sample; about three quarters occur only once, and around 1.5% lies in the top ten. Single viable CD3+CD4+CD8-CD45RO+ cells were sorted as the memory CD4+ T cells. Input material: memory CD4+ T cells from blood. These receptors were collected from an adult in good health and CMV-seropositive.

V usage is TRBV5-6 and J usage is TRBJ2-7, with D perhaps being TRBD1 or TRBD2 (5 bases each). From germline, CDR1 is SGHDT and CDR2 YYEEEE. CDR3 size: 15 residues. Trimming took 1 base from V and 2 from J, leaving 13 bases between them. This chain's CDR3 is CASSLRGANPYEQYF. For the CDR3, the DNA is TGTGCCAGCAGCTTGAGAGGGGCGAATCCCTACGAGCAGTACTTC.

The V call is TRBV2, the J call TRBJ2-3; D tentatively fits TRBD1 or TRBD2 (5 bases each). Germline CDR1 and CDR2: SNHLY and FYNNEI. The ends were cut back, 9 bases at V and 0 bases at J, with 16 bases in the middle. CDR3 length equals 15 residues. CDR3 region: CASIKDGASTDTQYF. CDR3 nucleotide sequence: TGTGCCAGTATTAAAGACGGGGCTAGCACAGATACGCAGTATTTT.